This TCR beta chain emerged from a study of OX40 agonist ivuxolimab in advanced cancers. About the full investigation: The costimulatory receptor OX40 (CD134) was targeted by ivuxolimab, a fully human IgG2 agonistic monoclonal antibody. Patients were allowed to have had prior anti-PD-1, anti-PD-L1 or anti-CTLA-4 therapy, and more than 30% of the dose-escalation patients had previously received checkpoint inhibitors. Three dose-escalation patients achieved partial responses, one with hepatocellular carcinoma and two with cutaneous melanoma. The paper reports the monotherapy dose-escalation portion (N ≈ 50 patients) of the phase I ivuxolimab trial. Of the 50 to 55 dose-escalation patients, hepatocellular carcinoma was present in roughly 19, melanoma in about 15, renal cell carcinoma in 9 and head and neck cancer in 9. Peripheral TCRbeta sequencing was intended to test whether TCR sequence diversity was altered and clonal T-cell expansion was caused by ivuxolimab. Intravenous ivuxolimab was administered to patients every 2 weeks at six dose levels: 0.01, 0.1, 0.3, 1.5, 3 and 10 mg/kg. A male proportion of 82.7% and a mean age of roughly 58 years, ranging from about 23 to 90, were recorded for the dose-escalation cohort.

CDR1 and CDR2 are read off the germline V gene (reference sequence) as LNHDA and SQIVND. Inclusive of the bounding cysteine and phenylalanine, the CDR3 is 16 residues long. Only the CDR3 DNA is retained, 48 bases long and in frame from the first base. Trimming removed 8 bases from V and 2 bases from J, leaving 21 bases between the germline ends. The trial excluded patients who had a history of autoimmune disease or who were on systemic immunosuppression. Peripheral blood for TCR sequencing was collected from all dose cohorts at baseline, on cycle 4 day 1, and on cycle 7 day 1. The samples were taken from a phase I, first-in-human, multicenter, open-label dose-escalation trial of ivuxolimab. Adults with locally advanced or metastatic melanoma, renal cell, hepatocellular, or head and neck squamous cell carcinoma were enrolled in the trial. Before TCR sequencing, CD4+ T cells and CD8+ T cells from peripheral blood were sorted into separate populations.

Genomic DNA was isolated from the sorted cells so that the TCRbeta CDR3 region could be sequenced. The immunoSEQ Assay was used for sequencing of TCRbeta CDR3 regions. TCRdb carries this immuneACCESS record with in-frame sequences only. Its versions omit some clonotypes, under half of them owing to an unresolved V gene in the studies checked, with the rest unexplained. Within this sample are some 49,000 clones, with about 82% of them counted one time only. Roughly 3.9% of the sample is held by the ten biggest clonotypes. Remarks on this clone: Its target antigen remains unknown. Base qualities were left out, and no much larger clone turns up one base away.

Overall study results and their limits: At doses from 0.1 to 3.0 mg/kg, clonal expansion was seen in both CD4+ and CD8+ blood T cells between baseline and week 6. In the 0.1-3.0 mg/kg groups, partial responders had among the lowest normalized peripheral clonal expansion, particularly in CD8+ T cells. After ivuxolimab, CD8+ T cells had more expanded clones than CD4+ T cells on average. Low levels of normalized T-cell clonal expansion were also shown by some nonresponding patients. The antigen specificity of the peripheral T cells that underwent clonal expansion was not determined.

Sequencing was performed on CD4+ or CD8+ T cells sorted from blood, taken in a trial of the OX40 agonist ivuxolimab. This TCR was sampled from an adult with an advanced solid tumor such as melanoma, head and neck, liver or kidney cancer. Recombination connected TRBV19 to TRBJ1-1, with no confident D gene call. Here is the DNA: TGTGCCAGTTCCAAATCTTCAGGCAGTTATAACACTGAAGCTTTCTTT. Its translation reads: CASSKSSGSYNTEAFF.